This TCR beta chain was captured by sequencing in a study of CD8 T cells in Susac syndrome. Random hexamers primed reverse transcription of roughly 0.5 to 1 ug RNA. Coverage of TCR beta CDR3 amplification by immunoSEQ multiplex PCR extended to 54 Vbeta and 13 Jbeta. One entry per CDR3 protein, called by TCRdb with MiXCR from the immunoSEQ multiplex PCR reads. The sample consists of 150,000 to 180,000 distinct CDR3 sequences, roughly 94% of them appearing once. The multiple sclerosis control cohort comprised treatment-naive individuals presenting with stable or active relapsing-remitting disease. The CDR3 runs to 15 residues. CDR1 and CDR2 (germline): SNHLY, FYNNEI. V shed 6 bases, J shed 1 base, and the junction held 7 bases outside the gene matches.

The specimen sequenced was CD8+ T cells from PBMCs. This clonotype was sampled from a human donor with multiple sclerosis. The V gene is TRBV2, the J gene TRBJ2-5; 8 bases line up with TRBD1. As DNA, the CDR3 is TGTGCCAGCAGGGGATCAGGGGGCCCCCAAGAGACCCAGTACTTC. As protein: CASRGSGGPQETQYF.